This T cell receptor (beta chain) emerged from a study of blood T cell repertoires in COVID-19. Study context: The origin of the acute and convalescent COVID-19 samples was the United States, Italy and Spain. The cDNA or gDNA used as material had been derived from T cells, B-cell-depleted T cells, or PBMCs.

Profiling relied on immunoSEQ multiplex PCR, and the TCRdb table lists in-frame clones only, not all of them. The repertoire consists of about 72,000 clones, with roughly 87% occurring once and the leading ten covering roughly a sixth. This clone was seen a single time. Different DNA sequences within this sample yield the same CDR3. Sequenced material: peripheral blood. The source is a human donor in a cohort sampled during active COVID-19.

CDR3 amino acids: CASSVGGETQYF. The CDR3 bases are TGTGCCAGCAGCGTAGGAGGGGAGACCCAGTACTTC. This sequence joins TRBV9 and TRBJ2-5, with D perhaps matching TRBD2 (5 bases). V lost 0 bases, J lost 5 bases, and 5 bases lay in between. Per the germline V gene, CDR1 is SGDLS and CDR2 is YYNGEE. This CDR3 is 12 amino acids long. Full variable domain (remainder filled in from reference TRBV9 and TRBJ2-5): DSGVTQTPKHLITATGQRVTLRCSPRSGDLSVYWYQQSLDQGLQFLIQYYNGEERAKGNILERFSAQQFPDLHSELNLSSLELGDSALYFCASSVGGETQYFGPGTRLLVL.